This T cell receptor (beta chain) is from a study of T cell responses to AZD1222 COVID-19 vaccine. Points from the study as a whole: It was only a handful of AZD1222 recipients who were seropositive at baseline. The study found Spike-specific TCR breadth and depth rose after two AZD1222 doses. There were mostly white British donors and more females than males, and clonal diversity was possibly underestimated. Across the whole spike, CD4 TCRs peaked at regions 160-218 and 743-854.

This CDR3 is built from 13 residues. CDR1 is MNHEY, CDR2 SMNVEV, per germline (reference sequence). V dropped 7 bases and J dropped 3 bases, with 10 bases sitting between them. Note on this clone: Its target is unknown.

Data came from immunoSEQ multiplex PCR; TCRdb stores just in-frame clones and leaves some out. There are 80,000 to 100,000 clones in the sample; around 89% occur only once, and about 2.4% lies in the top ten. The TCR sequence derives from an adult who received the AZD1222 COVID-19 vaccine. The sample was peripheral blood, taken 28 days after the second AZD1222 dose. The chain joins TRBV27 to TRBJ2-1; a weak D match, TRBD2 (6 bases). As DNA, the CDR3 is TGTGCCAGCACCGGCGGGATCTACAATGAGCAGTTCTTC. Its protein product is CASTGGIYNEQFF.